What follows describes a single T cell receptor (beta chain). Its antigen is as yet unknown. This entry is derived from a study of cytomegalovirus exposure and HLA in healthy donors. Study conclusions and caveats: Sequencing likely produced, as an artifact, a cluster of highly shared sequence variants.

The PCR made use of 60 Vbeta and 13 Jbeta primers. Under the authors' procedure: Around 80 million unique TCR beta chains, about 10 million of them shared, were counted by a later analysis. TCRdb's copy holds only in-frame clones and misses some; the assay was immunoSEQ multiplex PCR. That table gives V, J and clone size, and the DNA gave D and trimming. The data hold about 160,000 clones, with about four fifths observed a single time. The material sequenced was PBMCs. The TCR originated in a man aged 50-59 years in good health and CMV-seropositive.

In nucleotides, the CDR3 is TGCGCCAGCAGTTGGGGACAGGGGGCCTATTCACCCCTCCACTTT. Encoded protein: CASSWGQGAYSPLHF. The rearrangement links TRBV5-1 to TRBJ1-6, with 12 bases aligning to TRBD1. The CDR3 runs 15 residues. J was trimmed by 8 bases and V by 5 bases; bases with no gene match: 5. Germline V gives CDR1 SGHRS, CDR2 YFSETQ.